Following are 17 T cell receptor beta chains from one sample sequenced in a study of response to subunit inactivated influenza vaccine. TCRdb reprocessed the RT-PCR reads via MiXCR and lists one record per CDR3 protein. The sample includes about 570,000 distinct CDR3 sequences, about 10% of them seen just once. This same sample was also taken into another study, of T cells expressing NK-cell markers. According to that study: What made the TCR beta cDNA was 5'RACE template switching with UMIs.

This sample comprised PBMCs from blood, obtained on the day of vaccination. The receptors here all came from a man between 45 and 60 years old who received an inactivated influenza vaccine.

This clonotype was counted at least ten times. V gene TRBV7-2 combines with J gene TRBJ2-7; D remains unclear. The length of the CDR3 is 12 residues. CDR1 and CDR2 from the germline V gene are SGHTA and FQGNSA. Trimming took 1 base from V and 6 from J, leaving 7 bases between them. The CDR3 is CASSLVPVEQYF. The CDR3 coding sequence is TGTGCCAGCAGCTTAGTGCCGGTCGAGCAGTACTTC.

The chain recombines TRBV12-3 or TRBV12-4 with TRBJ2-1; the match to TRBD2 covers 8 bases. The CDR3 contains 14 residues. V lost 5 bases and J lost 8; bases outside the gene matches: 8. CDR3 in DNA: TGTGCCAGCAGTAGGAGCGGGGGAGTATATGAGCAGTTCTTC. Its translation is CASSRSGGVYEQFF.

In this sample, this clonotype turned up a few times. This chain links TRBV4-1 with TRBJ1-1; unclear D gene. Germline CDR1 is MGHRA and CDR2 is YSYEKL. Deletions cut 2 bases from V and 0 bases from J, with 10 bases between. The CDR3 totals 15 residues. DNA for the CDR3: TGCGCCAGCAGCCAAAAACAATACATGAACACTGAAGCTTTCTTT. As protein: CASSQKQYMNTEAFF.

The V gene is TRBV5-1, the J gene TRBJ2-1; D tentatively fits TRBD1 or TRBD2 (5 bases each). Germline-derived CDR1 and CDR2 are SGHRS and YFSETQ. V dropped 4 bases and J dropped 5 bases, with 22 bases sitting between them. The CDR3 contains 17 residues. Here the CDR3 DNA reads TGCGCCAGCAGCGCGCCCAGGGAATCGACTACTAACAATGAGCAGTTCTTC. This translates into CASSAPRESTTNNEQFF.

The gene calls are TRBV7-9 and TRBJ2-3; D might be TRBD1 or TRBD2, each matching 6 bases. This CDR3 has 12 amino acids. Germline lookup yields CDR1 SEHNR and CDR2 FQNEAQ (reference sequence). Trimming stripped 6 bases from V and 11 bases from J, with 15 bases between. The CDR3 reads CASRSPGAEQYF. In DNA form, the CDR3 reads TGTGCCAGCAGGAGTCCGGGGGCAGAGCAGTATTTT.

A word on this clonotype: With a much larger clone just one base away, this may be a read error. The V gene is TRBV6-5, the J gene TRBJ2-1; a weak D match, TRBD1 (5 bases). The length of the CDR3 is 13 residues. In germline, CDR1 is MNHEY, CDR2 SVGAGI. The ends were cut back, 4 bases at V and 4 bases at J, with 8 bases in the middle. As DNA, the CDR3 is TGTGCCAGCAGTTGGCACAGGTACAATGAGCAGTTCTTC. Protein: CASSWHRYNEQFF.

The rearrangement links TRBV7-9 to TRBJ2-3; no clear D. The CDR3 sequence is 15 residues long. Germline-derived CDR1 and CDR2 are SEHNR and FQNEAQ (reference sequence). V lost 0 bases and J 5 bases, leaving 12 bases between the germline ends. The CDR3 reads CASSLADRAKDTQYF. The DNA for the CDR3 is TGTGCCAGCAGCTTAGCGGATAGGGCGAAAGATACGCAGTATTTT.

This clonotype turned up a few times. The chain uses TRBV6-1 and TRBJ2-7; D possibly uses TRBD1 or TRBD2 (5 bases each). This CDR3 spans 16 amino acids. CDR1 MNHNS and CDR2 SASEGT come from the germline V gene. Between the trimmed V and J ends, which lost 1 base and 1 base, there was a span of 14 bases. In DNA, the CDR3 is TGTGCCAGCAGTGAAGAGGGGAGAACGGGGTCCTACGAGCAGTACTTC. Its protein is CASSEEGRTGSYEQYF.

There are a few counts of this clonotype. The chain is built from TRBV24-1 and TRBJ2-2; 9 bases agree with TRBD1. Germline CDR1 reads KGHDR; CDR2 reads SFDVKD. V lost 5 bases to trimming and J lost 0 bases; unmatched junction nucleotides: 6. The CDR3 length is 17 residues. In nucleotides, the CDR3 is TGTGCCACCAGTGGCATGGGACAGGGCCCGAACACCGGGGAGCTGTTTTTT. Translating it yields CATSGMGQGPNTGELFF.

This clonotype was picked up a small number of times. V and J are TRBV28 and TRBJ2-7; 7 nucleotides agree with TRBD1. The CDR3 has 14 residues. The V gene's germline CDR1 is MDHEN and CDR2 SYDVKM. J gave up 4 bases and V 6 bases, and 9 bases lay outside the gene matches. CDR3 region: CASSRDSFLYEQYF. CDR3 sequence (DNA): TGTGCCAGCAGCCGGGACAGCTTTTTGTACGAGCAGTACTTC.

This clonotype was seen repeatedly, ten times or more. V gene TRBV3-1 combines with J gene TRBJ1-1; D uncertain. From germline, CDR1 is LGHDT and CDR2 YNNKEL (reference sequence). This CDR3 has 14 amino acids. Trimming removed 4 bases at V and 1 base at J, with 10 bases between. The CDR3 coding sequence is TGTGCCAGCAGCCGGAACAGACAGAACACTGAAGCTTTCTTT. This encodes CASSRNRQNTEAFF.

The CDR3 region is CSARPGLTSDTQYF. DNA of the CDR3: TGCAGTGCTAGACCGGGACTAACATCAGATACGCAGTATTTT. This chain links TRBV20-1 with TRBJ2-3, with TRBD2 identical over 7 bases. Trimming at V came to 2 bases and at J to 4 bases, leaving 6 bases not matched to a gene. This CDR3 region has 14 residues. Germline loops: CDR1 DFQATT, CDR2 SNEGSKA (reference sequence).

This chain links TRBV6-1 with TRBJ2-5; no reliable D call. The length of the CDR3 is 13 residues. V lost 1 base and J lost 3, with 6 bases in between. Per germline, CDR1 MNHNS and CDR2 SASEGT. The CDR3 bases are TGTGCCAGCAGTGAAGTGGATAAAGAGACCCAGTACTTC. This gives the protein CASSEVDKETQYF.

This clonotype was observed a handful of times. The chain combines TRBV14 with TRBJ1-1, with TRBD1 matching over 8 bases. Germline V CDR1 and CDR2: SGHDN, FVKESK. This CDR3 spans 15 amino acids. J gave up 6 bases and V 0 bases, and 6 bases lay outside the gene matches. CDR3 residues: CASSQDRGRTAEAFF. The CDR3 nucleotides read TGTGCCAGCAGCCAAGACAGGGGGCGGACTGCTGAAGCTTTCTTT. Using reference TRBV14 and TRBJ1-1 for the parts outside the CDR3, the full variable domain is EAGVTQFPSHSVIEKGQTVTLRCDPISGHDNLYWYRRVMGKEIKFLLHFVKESKQDESGMPNNRFLAERTGGTYSTLKVQPAELEDSGVYFCASSQDRGRTAEAFFGQGTRLTVV.

This clonotype was seen a handful of times. The chain carries TRBV29-1 and TRBJ2-5; D remains ambiguous. This CDR3 is 12 amino acids long. The germline V gene encodes CDR1 SQVTM and CDR2 ANQGSEA. Trimming cost V 4 bases and J 2 bases, with 8 bases left between them. CDR3 in DNA: TGCAGCGTTGGGAGCAGTCAAGAGACCCAGTACTTC. Translated, it gives CSVGSSQETQYF. Complete variable domain (other parts from reference TRBV29-1 and TRBJ2-5): SAVISQKPSRDICQRGTSLTIQCQVDSQVTMMFWYRQQPGQSLTLIATANQGSEATYESGFVIDKFPISRPNLTFSTLTVSNMSPEDSSIYLCSVGSSQETQYFGPGTRLLVL.

This clonotype was observed a handful of times. The V and J genes are TRBV7-2 and TRBJ1-3, with a possible D match to TRBD1 (5 bases). Trimming removed 1 base at V and 8 bases at J, with 12 bases between. This CDR3 has 14 residues. From germline, CDR1 is SGHTA and CDR2 FQGNSA. CDR3 nucleotide sequence: TGTGCCAGCAGCTTAGGAGGAGGGGCACACACCATATATTTT. It translates to CASSLGGGAHTIYF.

The chain is built from TRBV5-1 and TRBJ2-3; 8 positions agree with TRBD2. CDR3 size: 15 residues. J was trimmed by 1 base and V by 4 bases; bases with no gene match: 5. The V gene's germline CDR1 is SGHRS and CDR2 YFSETQ. The CDR3 DNA follows: TGCGCCAGCAGCGTAAGCGGGGGTCGCACAGATACGCAGTATTTT. Translating it yields CASSVSGGRTDTQYF.